This T cell receptor (beta chain) stems from a study of cytomegalovirus exposure and HLA in healthy donors. Amplification used 60 Vbeta primers and 13 Jbeta primers. Sequencing used immunoSEQ multiplex PCR; TCRdb keeps in-frame clones, though not all of them. The sample contains 200,000 to 250,000 clones, around 80% of which appear only once. This CDR3 has 16 amino acids. Study-wide results and limits: The Asian-associated ancestry cluster reportedly had fewer N-insertions than the roughly 700-donor mean in a later analysis. Reported performance of the classifier showed diagnosis of cytomegalovirus status with high specificity and sensitivity.

The sample holds one count of this clone. The target antigen is unknown. The junction does not match germline at one end; this may be a read error. This TCR derives from a man aged 40-49 years in good health and CMV-seronegative. Sequencing input: PBMCs. The chain is built from TRBV5-3 and TRBJ1-2; the match to TRBD1 covers 8 bases. TRBV5-3 has ORF status, its function being uncertain. This CDR3 is CARRLDRDRGFYGYTF. In DNA, the CDR3 is TGTGCCAGAAGGTTGGACCGAGACAGGGGCTTCTATGGCTACACCTTC.